Reported below is one T cell receptor beta chain. Its target is not known. The source of the sample is a study of blood T cells in healthy people across ages. Findings and limits, study-wide: Using unsorted PBMCs precluded a conclusive naive versus antigen-experienced comparison.

The CDR3 has 11 residues. The V end was cut by 3 bases, the J end by 5 bases, with 4 bases between. Germline V gene sequence: CDR1 DFQATT, CDR2 SNEGSKA (reference sequence). Combining a sample-barcoded 5' primer with a J-beta primer mix, a second PCR ran for about 6 to 11 cycles. Each CDR3 protein gets one entry after TCRdb re-called the 5' RACE reads with MiXCR. The sample has approximately 730,000 distinct CDR3 sequences, around 46% seen once. The rearrangement joins TRBV20-1 to TRBJ1-4; D gene uncertain. Sequenced: blood. The receptor comes from a woman aged 60-70 years in good health. CDR3 residues: CSARWNEKLFF. DNA of the CDR3: TGCAGTGCTAGGTGGAATGAAAAACTGTTTTTT.